Sequencing of this T cell receptor (beta chain) was carried out in a study of T cell changes during pregnancy in multiple sclerosis. This CDR3 spans 13 amino acids. The germline CDR1 and CDR2 sequences are SEHNR and FQNEAQ (reference sequence). The germline V and J ends were trimmed by 5 bases and 2 bases, with 6 bases remaining between them. Profiled with immunoSEQ multiplex PCR; TCRdb holds only in-frame clones, not every one. The sample shows some 100,000 clones, about 90% of them seen only once. This chain connects TRBV7-9 to TRBJ2-2; no clear D gene. The material sequenced was peripheral blood, taken in the second trimester of pregnancy. The TCR originated in a female donor with multiple sclerosis, enrolled in a pregnancy study. The CDR3 bases are TGTGCCAGCAGCCTTTCTAACACCGGGGAGCTGTTTTTT. It specifies CASSLSNTGELFF.